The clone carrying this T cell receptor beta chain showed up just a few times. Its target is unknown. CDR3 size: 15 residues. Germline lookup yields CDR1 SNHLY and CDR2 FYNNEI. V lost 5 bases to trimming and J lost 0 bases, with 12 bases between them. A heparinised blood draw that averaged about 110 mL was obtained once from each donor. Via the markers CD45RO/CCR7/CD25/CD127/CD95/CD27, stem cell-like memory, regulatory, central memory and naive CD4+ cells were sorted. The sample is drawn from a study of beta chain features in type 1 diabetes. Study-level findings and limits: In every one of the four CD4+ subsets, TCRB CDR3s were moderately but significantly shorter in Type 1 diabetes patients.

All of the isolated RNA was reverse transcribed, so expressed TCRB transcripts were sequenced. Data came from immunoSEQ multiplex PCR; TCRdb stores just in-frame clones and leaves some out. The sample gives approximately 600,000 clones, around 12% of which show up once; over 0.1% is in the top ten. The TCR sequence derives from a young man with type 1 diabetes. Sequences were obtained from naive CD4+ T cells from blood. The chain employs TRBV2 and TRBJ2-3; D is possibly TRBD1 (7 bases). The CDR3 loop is CASSIQGTSTDTQYF. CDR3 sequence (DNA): TGTGCCAGCAGTATACAGGGGACTAGCACAGATACGCAGTATTTT.